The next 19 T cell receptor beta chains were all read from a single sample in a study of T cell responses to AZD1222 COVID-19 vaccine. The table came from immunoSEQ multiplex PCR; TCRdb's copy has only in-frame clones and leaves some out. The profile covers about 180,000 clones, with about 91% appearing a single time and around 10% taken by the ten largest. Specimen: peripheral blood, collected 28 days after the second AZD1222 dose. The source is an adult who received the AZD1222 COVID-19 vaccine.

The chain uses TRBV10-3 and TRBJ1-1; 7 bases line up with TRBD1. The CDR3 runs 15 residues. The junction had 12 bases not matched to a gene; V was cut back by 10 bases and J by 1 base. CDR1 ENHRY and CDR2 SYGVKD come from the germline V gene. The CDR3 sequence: CATRGTEGTNTEAFF. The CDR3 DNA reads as TGTGCCACCAGGGGGACAGAGGGGACGAACACTGAAGCTTTCTTT.

The CDR3 reads CAWEGAAGFGEQYF. CDR3 sequence (DNA): TGTGCCTGGGAGGGGGCGGCAGGGTTTGGCGAGCAGTACTTC. The chain combines TRBV30 with TRBJ2-7; the match to TRBD1 covers 7 bases. The CDR3 has 14 amino acids. Per the germline V gene, CDR1 is GTSNPN and CDR2 is SVGIG (reference sequence). Trimming took 5 bases from V and 6 from J; bases not matched to a gene: 13.

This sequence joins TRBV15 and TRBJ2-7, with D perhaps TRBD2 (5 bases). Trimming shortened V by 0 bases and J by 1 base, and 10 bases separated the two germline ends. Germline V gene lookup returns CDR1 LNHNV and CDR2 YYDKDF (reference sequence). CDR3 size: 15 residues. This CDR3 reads CATSRDEGGSYEQYF. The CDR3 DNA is TGTGCCACCAGCAGAGATGAGGGCGGGTCCTACGAGCAGTACTTC.

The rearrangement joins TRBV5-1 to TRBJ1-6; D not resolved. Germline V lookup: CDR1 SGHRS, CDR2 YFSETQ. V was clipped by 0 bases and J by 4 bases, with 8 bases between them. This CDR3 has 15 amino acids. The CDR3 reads CASSLEGLYNSPLHF. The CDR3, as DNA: TGCGCCAGCAGCTTGGAAGGGCTTTATAATTCACCCCTCCACTTT.

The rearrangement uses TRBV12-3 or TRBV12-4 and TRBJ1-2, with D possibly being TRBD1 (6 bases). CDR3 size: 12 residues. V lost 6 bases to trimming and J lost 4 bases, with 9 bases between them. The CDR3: CASSPGAYGYTF. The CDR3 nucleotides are TGTGCCAGCAGCCCGGGGGCCTATGGCTACACCTTC.

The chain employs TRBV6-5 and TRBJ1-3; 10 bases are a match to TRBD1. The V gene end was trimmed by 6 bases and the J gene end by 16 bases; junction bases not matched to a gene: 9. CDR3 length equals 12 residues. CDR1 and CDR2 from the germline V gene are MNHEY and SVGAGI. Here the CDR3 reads CASRGQGQTNYF. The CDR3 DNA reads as TGTGCCAGCAGGGGACAGGGGCAGACGAATTATTTT.

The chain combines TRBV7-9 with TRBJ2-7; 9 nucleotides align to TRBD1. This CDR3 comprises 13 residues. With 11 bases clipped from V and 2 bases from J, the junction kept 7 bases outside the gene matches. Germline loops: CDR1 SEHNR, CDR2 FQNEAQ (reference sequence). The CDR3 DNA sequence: TGTGCCGGGGACAGGGAGGGACCCTACGAGCAGTACTTC. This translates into CAGDREGPYEQYF.

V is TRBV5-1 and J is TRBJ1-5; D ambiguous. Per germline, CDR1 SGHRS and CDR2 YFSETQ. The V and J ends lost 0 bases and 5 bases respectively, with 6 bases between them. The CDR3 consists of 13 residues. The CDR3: CASSLGVDQPQHF. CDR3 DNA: TGCGCCAGCAGCTTGGGGGTTGATCAGCCCCAGCATTTT.

This CDR3 reads CASSQFPGAANTGELFF. The DNA of the CDR3 is TGTGCCAGCAGCCAATTTCCGGGGGCCGCGAACACCGGGGAGCTGTTTTTT. The V and J genes are TRBV3-1 (or the pseudogene TRBV3-2) and TRBJ2-2; D may match TRBD1 or TRBD2 (6 bases each). Germline CDR1 reads LGHDT; CDR2 reads YNNKEL (reference sequence). The CDR3 sequence is 17 residues long. Trimming shortened V by 2 bases and J by 0 bases, and 13 bases separated the two germline ends.

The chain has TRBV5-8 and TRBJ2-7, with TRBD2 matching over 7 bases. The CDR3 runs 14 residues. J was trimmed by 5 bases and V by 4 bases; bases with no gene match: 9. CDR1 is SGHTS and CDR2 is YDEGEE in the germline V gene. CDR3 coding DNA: TGTGCCAGCAGCCTGATGGGAGGGCGCAACGAGCAGTACTTC. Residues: CASSLMGGRNEQYF. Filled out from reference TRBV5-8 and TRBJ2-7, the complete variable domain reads EAGVTQSPTHLIKTRGQQATLRCSPISGHTSVYWYQQALGLGLQFLLWYDEGEERNRGNFPPRFSGRQFPNYSSELNVNALELEDSALYLCASSLMGGRNEQYFGPGTRLTVT.

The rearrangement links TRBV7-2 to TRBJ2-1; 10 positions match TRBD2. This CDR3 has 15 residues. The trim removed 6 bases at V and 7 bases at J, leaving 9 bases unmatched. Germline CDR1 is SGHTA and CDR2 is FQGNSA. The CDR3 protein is CASRSQRGGKNEQFF. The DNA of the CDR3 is TGTGCCAGCAGAAGCCAGCGGGGGGGCAAAAATGAGCAGTTCTTC.

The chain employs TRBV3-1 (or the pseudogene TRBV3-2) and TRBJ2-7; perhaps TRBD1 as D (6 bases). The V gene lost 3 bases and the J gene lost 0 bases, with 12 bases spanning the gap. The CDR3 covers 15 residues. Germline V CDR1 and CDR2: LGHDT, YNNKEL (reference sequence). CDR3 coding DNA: TGTGCCAGCAGCCACTACCGGGACAACTCCTACGAGCAGTACTTC. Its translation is CASSHYRDNSYEQYF.

The CDR3 nucleotides are TGTGCCAGCAGCCAATATATCGACGAGCAGTACTTC. Translated, it gives CASSQYIDEQYF. The rearrangement joins TRBV3-1 (or the pseudogene TRBV3-2) to TRBJ2-7; D is unresolved. The V end was cut by 2 bases, the J end by 5 bases, with 7 bases between. CDR1 is LGHDT, CDR2 YNNKEL, per germline (reference sequence). The CDR3 sequence is 12 residues long.

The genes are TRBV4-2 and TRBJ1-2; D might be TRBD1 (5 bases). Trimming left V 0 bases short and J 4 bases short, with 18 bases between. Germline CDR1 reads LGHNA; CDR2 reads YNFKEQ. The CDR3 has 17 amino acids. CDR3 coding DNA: TGTGCCAGCAGCCAAGATCGCGGGGGAGGCTCCGGCTATGGCTACACCTTC. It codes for CASSQDRGGGSGYGYTF.

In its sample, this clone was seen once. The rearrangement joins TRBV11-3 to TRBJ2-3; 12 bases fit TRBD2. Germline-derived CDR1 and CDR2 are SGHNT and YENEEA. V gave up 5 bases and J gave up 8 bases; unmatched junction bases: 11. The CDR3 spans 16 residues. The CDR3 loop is CASSHGLAGQGGTQYF. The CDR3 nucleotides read TGTGCCAGCAGCCATGGACTAGCGGGGCAGGGCGGTACGCAGTATTTT.

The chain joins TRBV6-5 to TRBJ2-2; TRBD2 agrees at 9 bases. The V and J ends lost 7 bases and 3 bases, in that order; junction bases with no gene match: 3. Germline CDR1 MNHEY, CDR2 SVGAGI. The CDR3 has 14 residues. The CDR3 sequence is CASIAGEDTGELFF. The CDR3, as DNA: TGTGCCAGCATAGCGGGGGAGGACACCGGGGAGCTGTTTTTT.

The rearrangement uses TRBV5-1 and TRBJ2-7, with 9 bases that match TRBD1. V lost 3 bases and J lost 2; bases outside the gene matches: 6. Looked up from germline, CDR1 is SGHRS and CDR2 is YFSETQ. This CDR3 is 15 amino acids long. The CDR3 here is CASSSSGTGPYEQYF. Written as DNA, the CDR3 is TGCGCCAGCAGCTCCTCCGGGACAGGGCCCTACGAGCAGTACTTC.

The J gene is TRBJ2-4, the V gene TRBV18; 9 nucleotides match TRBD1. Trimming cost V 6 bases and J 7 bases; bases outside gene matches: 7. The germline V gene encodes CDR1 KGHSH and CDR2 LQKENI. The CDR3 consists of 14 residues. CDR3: CASSPGQGRNIQYF. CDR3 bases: TGTGCCAGCTCGCCGGGACAGGGAAGGAACATTCAGTACTTC.

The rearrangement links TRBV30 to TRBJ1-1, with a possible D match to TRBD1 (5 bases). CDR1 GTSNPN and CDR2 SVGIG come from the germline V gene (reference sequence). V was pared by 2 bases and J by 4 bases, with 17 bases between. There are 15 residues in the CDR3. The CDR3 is CAWSRFRGAPTEAFF. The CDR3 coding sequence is TGTGCCTGGAGTCGGTTCCGAGGGGCGCCCACTGAAGCTTTCTTT.